What follows are 11 T cell receptor beta chains derived from one specimen sequenced in a study of beta chain features in type 1 diabetes. Their recognized antigens are unknown. Overall study findings and caveats: Among patients with Type 1 diabetes, TCRB CDR3s were moderately but significantly shorter in every one of the four CD4+ subsets.

The investigators reverse transcribed all of the isolated RNA, so they sequenced expressed TCRB transcripts. Sequenced by immunoSEQ multiplex PCR; TCRdb stores in-frame clones only, minus some. The repertoire has approximately 150,000 clones, less than 15% of them found once; the top ten carry roughly 1.4%. The sequenced sample was central memory CD4+ T cells from blood. The receptor set was obtained from a man between 18 and 29 years old with type 1 diabetes.

This clone was counted only a few times. The rearrangement uses TRBV6-5 and TRBJ2-1; D is tentatively TRBD1 or TRBD2 (5 bases each). The germline gives CDR1 MNHEY, CDR2 SVGAGI. This CDR3 spans 13 amino acids. V lost 5 bases to trimming and J lost 11 bases, with 16 bases between them. CDR3 DNA: TGTGCCAGCAGTCTCCCCTCGGGGACCAAGCAGTTCTTC. Its translation: CASSLPSGTKQFF.

This clone was counted between two and nine times. J is TRBJ1-2 and V is TRBV30; D call uncertain. V lost 4 bases and J 8 bases, leaving 17 bases between the germline ends. CDR3 size: 13 residues. CDR1 and CDR2 from the germline V gene are GTSNPN and SVGIG (reference sequence). The CDR3: CAWTTGSLLGYTF. In DNA form, the CDR3 reads TGTGCCTGGACGACGGGGTCCTTGTTAGGCTACACCTTC.

The V gene is TRBV10-3, the J gene TRBJ2-1, with D maybe TRBD2 (6 bases). The CDR3 covers 17 residues. Between the trimmed V and J ends, which lost 0 bases and 4 bases, there was a span of 16 bases. CDR1 and CDR2 from the germline V gene are ENHRY and SYGVKD. CDR3 amino acids: CAISESNGRGKYNEQFF. CDR3 DNA sequence: TGTGCCATCAGTGAGTCAAACGGGCGGGGAAAATACAATGAGCAGTTCTTC.

This clone was counted between two and nine times. V usage is TRBV4-1 and J usage is TRBJ2-1, with 7 bases aligning to TRBD2. There are 15 residues in the CDR3. Germline V lookup: CDR1 MGHRA, CDR2 YSYEKL. The V gene end was trimmed by 4 bases and the J gene end by 0 bases; junction bases not matched to a gene: 3. CDR3 amino acids: CASSPAGDSYNEQFF. CDR3 coding DNA: TGCGCCAGCAGCCCGGCGGGGGACTCCTACAATGAGCAGTTCTTC.

V gene TRBV19 combines with J gene TRBJ2-4; tentative D call: TRBD1 (6 bases). V was pared by 5 bases and J by 10 bases, with 12 bases between. CDR1 and CDR2 (germline): LNHDA, SQIVND (reference sequence). The CDR3 covers 12 residues. The CDR3, as DNA: TGTGCCAGTAGTCCAGACAGGAGGATTCAGTACTTC. This translates into CASSPDRRIQYF.

In its sample, this clone was seen a few times. The genes are TRBV5-4 and TRBJ2-5; 8 nucleotides align to TRBD1. The germline gives CDR1 SGHNT, CDR2 YYREEE (reference sequence). J was trimmed by 8 bases and V by 2 bases; bases with no gene match: 8. This CDR3 spans 14 amino acids. DNA of the CDR3: TGTGCCAGCAGCTTACCCTTGCAGGGGGCTACCCAGTACTTC. This encodes CASSLPLQGATQYF. The complete variable domain, with remaining parts taken from reference TRBV5-4 and TRBJ2-5, reads ETGVTQSPTHLIKTRGQQVTLRCSSQSGHNTVSWYQQALGQGPQFIFQYYREEENGRGNFPPRFSGLQFPNYSSELNVNALELDDSALYLCASSLPLQGATQYFGPGTRLLVL.

This clone occurred a few times. The rearrangement uses TRBV30 and TRBJ2-4; tentatively, D is TRBD1 or TRBD2 (5 bases each). The CDR3 has 14 amino acids. Germline V lookup: CDR1 GTSNPN, CDR2 SVGIG (reference sequence). Trimming removed 5 bases from V and 2 bases from J, with 13 bases in between. CDR3 protein: CAWEMGVSKNIQYF. Here the CDR3 DNA reads TGTGCCTGGGAAATGGGGGTGTCCAAAAACATTCAGTACTTC.

Only a few counts were recorded for this clone. One end of the junction varies from germline; a read error may be responsible. CDR3 sequence reads: CASSLTHQETQYF. The CDR3 nucleotides are TGTGCTAGCAGCTTGACACACCAAGAGACCCAGTACTTC. The chain carries TRBV7-7 and TRBJ2-5; D not resolved. The germline V gene encodes CDR1 SSHAT and CDR2 FNYEAQ (reference sequence). The CDR3 consists of 13 residues.

This clone was picked up a small number of times. The V and J genes are TRBV9 and TRBJ2-3, with D possibly being TRBD1 (5 bases). The CDR3 has 15 residues. In germline, CDR1 is SGDLS, CDR2 YYNGEE. The V end lost 3 bases, the J end lost 2 bases, and 13 bases lay between the germline ends. CDR3 loop: CASSESGAYTDTQYF. DNA for the CDR3: TGTGCCAGCAGCGAATCTGGGGCCTACACAGATACGCAGTATTTT.

CDR3 nucleotides: TGTGCCAGCAGCTTACGCGGGGGATCTTTATTTGGGGTCTACAATGAGCAGTTCTTC. Translating it yields CASSLRGGSLFGVYNEQFF. This sequence joins TRBV7-9 and TRBJ2-1; 7 positions agree with TRBD2. Germline CDR1 is SEHNR and CDR2 is FQNEAQ (reference sequence). Germline trimming cut 2 bases from V and 3 bases from J; bases unmatched to any gene: 16. The CDR3 is made up of 19 amino acids.

V usage is TRBV5-1 and J usage is TRBJ2-3; 13 bases line up with TRBD2. Unmatched junction bases numbered 14, after V lost 3 bases and J lost 1 base. CDR1 and CDR2 (germline): SGHRS, YFSETQ. This CDR3 comprises 20 residues. In DNA, the CDR3 is TGCGCCAGCAGCTCCCCTGGACTAGCGGGGGCCGCCCATCGCACAGATACGCAGTATTTT. This gives the protein CASSSPGLAGAAHRTDTQYF.